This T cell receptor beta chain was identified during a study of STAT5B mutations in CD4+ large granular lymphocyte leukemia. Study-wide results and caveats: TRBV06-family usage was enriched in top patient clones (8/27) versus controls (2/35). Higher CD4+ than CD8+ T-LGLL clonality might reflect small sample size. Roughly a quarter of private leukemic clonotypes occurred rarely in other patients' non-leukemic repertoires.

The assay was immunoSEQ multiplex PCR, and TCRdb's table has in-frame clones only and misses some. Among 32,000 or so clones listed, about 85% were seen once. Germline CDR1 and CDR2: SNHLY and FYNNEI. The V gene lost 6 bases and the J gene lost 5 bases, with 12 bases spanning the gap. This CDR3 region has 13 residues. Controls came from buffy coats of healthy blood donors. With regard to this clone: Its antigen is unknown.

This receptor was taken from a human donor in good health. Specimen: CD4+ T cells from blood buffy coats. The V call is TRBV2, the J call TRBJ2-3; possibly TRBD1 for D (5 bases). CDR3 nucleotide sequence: TGTGCCAGCAGCGCAGTGGGGCGAGATACGCAGTATTTT. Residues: CASSAVGRDTQYF.